The clone carrying this T cell receptor beta chain appeared a few times. TCRbeta library preparation incorporated unique molecular identifiers. TCRdb recomputed calls from the PCR reads with MiXCR, one row per CDR3 protein. The table lists 350,000 to 450,000 distinct CDR3 sequences, about an eighth of them singletons. The sample belongs to a study of T-cell reconstitution after alpha-beta-depleted transplantation in children. The sequence was obtained from a human donor who donated a stem cell graft to a child with Fanconi anemia. Source: PBMCs, taken from the stem cell graft.

The CDR3 region is CAWSVKVTYEQYF. CDR3 bases: TGTGCCTGGAGTGTCAAGGTAACCTACGAGCAGTACTTC. The chain recombines TRBV30 with TRBJ2-7, with D unclear. V lost 0 bases and J lost 2, with 8 bases in between. This CDR3 region has 13 residues. The V gene's germline CDR1 is GTSNPN and CDR2 SVGIG (reference sequence).